This TCR beta chain was identified in a study of OX40 agonist ivuxolimab in advanced cancers. Study details: Ivuxolimab is an agonistic anti-OX40 (CD134) antibody, and patients were treated with it. Dose-escalation patients suffered from hepatocellular carcinoma, melanoma, renal cell or head and neck cancer. Findings of the study overall: Expanded clones belonging to CD8+ T cells outnumbered, on average, those of CD4+.

V shed 0 bases, J shed 6 bases, and the junction held 6 bases outside the gene matches. CDR1 SGHRS and CDR2 YFSETQ come from the germline V gene. The CDR3 covers 14 residues. The table came from immunoSEQ multiplex PCR; TCRdb's copy has only in-frame clones and leaves some out. The sample gives 55,000 to 75,000 clones, about 86% of which show up once; about 0.78% is in the top ten. If patients had autoimmune disease history or systemic immunosuppression, they were excluded. As for this clone: Its specificity is not known.

This chain links TRBV5-1 with TRBJ2-7, with 7 bases matching TRBD1. The sample here was CD4+ or CD8+ T cells sorted from blood, taken in a trial of the OX40 agonist ivuxolimab. This receptor was identified in an adult with an advanced solid tumor such as melanoma, head and neck, liver or kidney cancer. The CDR3 region has the DNA TGCGCCAGCAGCTTGGCCCGGGACAGAGGCGAGCAGTACTTC. Its translation: CASSLARDRGEQYF. The variable domain in full, completed from reference TRBV5-1 and TRBJ2-7, reads KAGVTQTPRYLIKTRGQQVTLSCSPISGHRSVSWYQQTPGQGLQFLFEYFSETQRNKGNFPGRFSGRQFSNSRSEMNVSTLELGDSALYLCASSLARDRGEQYFGPGTRLTVT.